The 19 T cell receptor beta chains below all came from one sample that was sequenced in a study of shared clonotypes between healthy human individuals. Measured with immunoSEQ multiplex PCR; TCRdb has only the in-frame clones, and not every one. The table lists hundreds of thousands of clones, roughly 79% of them singletons, with 12% in the top ten. Source material: PBMCs. The receptors come from a woman between 40 and 50 years old in good health. Some clones in this sample may be carry-over from other donors' samples.

This chain connects TRBV7-3 to TRBJ2-3; TRBD1 aligns across 10 bases. In germline, CDR1 is SGHTA, CDR2 FQGTGA. The CDR3 is 16 residues long. Germline trimming cut 3 bases from V and 6 bases from J; bases unmatched to any gene: 9. This CDR3 reads CASSFSGQGYGDTQYF. As DNA, the CDR3 is TGTGCCAGCAGCTTTTCGGGACAGGGGTATGGCGATACGCAGTATTTT.

The chain has TRBV5-6 and TRBJ2-3; 9 bases agree with TRBD2. V lost 0 bases to trimming and J lost 2 bases; unmatched junction nucleotides: 4. This CDR3 is built from 16 residues. The germline V gene encodes CDR1 SGHDT and CDR2 YYEEEE. The CDR3: CASSLGLAGNTDTQYF. The CDR3 nucleotides read TGTGCCAGCAGCTTGGGGCTAGCGGGGAACACAGATACGCAGTATTTT.

This rearrangement joins TRBV4-1 to TRBJ2-1, with 13 bases lining up with TRBD2. Germline assignment: CDR1 MGHRA and CDR2 YSYEKL. The V gene end was trimmed by 0 bases and the J gene end by 3 bases; junction bases not matched to a gene: 8. This CDR3 comprises 19 residues. The CDR3 spells CASSQDRGTSGMGYNEQFF. CDR3 coding DNA: TGCGCCAGCAGCCAAGATCGGGGGACTAGCGGGATGGGCTACAATGAGCAGTTCTTC.

V and J are TRBV27 and TRBJ2-1; the match to TRBD2 covers 14 bases. V was clipped by 5 bases and J by 6 bases; unmatched bases: 12. The CDR3 has 18 residues. Germline CDR1 reads MNHEY; CDR2 reads SMNVEV (reference sequence). The CDR3 bases are TGTGCCAGCAGTGCTCCGGGACTAGCGGGAGCAAGGCGCAATGAGCAGTTCTTC. Amino acid sequence: CASSAPGLAGARRNEQFF.

The chain is built from TRBV5-4 and TRBJ2-3, with 7 bases identical to TRBD2. V shed 0 bases, J shed 6 bases, and the junction held 7 bases outside the gene matches. CDR1 and CDR2 (germline): SGHNT, YYREEE (reference sequence). This CDR3 has 15 amino acids. The CDR3 loop is CASSLEAGSGDTQYF. The CDR3 DNA sequence: TGTGCCAGCAGCTTGGAAGCGGGATCTGGGGATACGCAGTATTTT.

The chain recombines TRBV30 with TRBJ2-2; unclear D gene. Trimming took off 5 bases at V and 1 base at J, with 14 bases between the two ends. Germline loops: CDR1 GTSNPN, CDR2 SVGIG (reference sequence). This CDR3 has 15 residues. The CDR3 region is CAWSLDRMNTGELFF. DNA for the CDR3: TGTGCCTGGTCCCTCGATAGGATGAACACCGGGGAGCTGTTTTTT. Looking up the rest from reference TRBV30 and TRBJ2-2 gives the full variable domain: SQTIHQWPATLVQPVGSPLSLECTVEGTSNPNLYWYRQAAGRGLQLLFYSVGIGQISSEVPQNLSASRPQDRQFILSSKKLLLSDSGFYLCAWSLDRMNTGELFFGEGSRLTVL.

About this clone itself: Being one base from a much bigger clone, this may be a read error. The chain links TRBV2 to TRBJ1-1; 8 nucleotides line up with TRBD1. Germline CDR1 is SNHLY and CDR2 is FYNNEI. CDR3 length: 15 amino acids. DNA for the CDR3: TGTGACAGCAGTAACGGACAGGGAGCGAACACTGAAGCTTTCTTT. Translating it yields CDSSNGQGANTEAFF. The variable domain in full, completed from reference TRBV2 and TRBJ1-1, reads EPEVTQTPSHQVTQMGQEVILRCVPISNHLYFYWYRQILGQKVEFLVSFYNNEISEKSEIFDDQFSVERPDGSNFTLKIRSTKLEDSAMYFCDSSNGQGANTEAFFGQGTRLTVV.

Turning to this clone: A much larger clone is a single base away; this may be a read error. This rearrangement joins TRBV11-2 to TRBJ1-1, with D possibly matching TRBD1 (5 bases). V dropped 6 bases and J dropped 1 base, with 6 bases sitting between them. CDR1 is SGHAT and CDR2 is FQNNGV in the germline V gene. There are 12 residues in the CDR3. CDR3 protein: CASRGRNTEAFF. CDR3 DNA sequence: TGTGCCAGCAGGGGACGGAACACTGAAGCTTTCTTT.

The V call is TRBV7-9, the J call TRBJ2-7; D is perhaps TRBD2 (6 bases). Trimming stripped 5 bases from V and 3 bases from J, with 11 bases between. The CDR3 sequence is 13 residues long. Per germline, CDR1 SEHNR and CDR2 FQNEAQ (reference sequence). CDR3 in DNA: TGTGCCAGCAGCCAGGAGGGAGTCTACGAGCAGTACTTC. It yields the protein CASSQEGVYEQYF.

This clone was detected only a few times. The chain joins TRBV2 to TRBJ2-5; 10 bases fit TRBD2. The J call may be incorrect, as the DNA end agrees better with TRBJ2-7. The CDR3 has 14 amino acids. Per germline, CDR1 SNHLY and CDR2 FYNNEI. The CDR3 nucleotides are TGTGCCAGCGGGGGGACTAGCGCAACCTACGAGCAGTACTTC. Protein sequence: CASGGTSATYEQYF.

Many counts were recorded for this clone. This rearrangement joins TRBV7-2 to TRBJ1-2; 7 bases map to TRBD1. The CDR3 has 14 residues. After removal of 5 bases from V and 6 bases from J, the junction contained 9 bases not matched to a gene. CDR1 is SGHTA and CDR2 is FQGNSA in the germline V gene. The CDR3 spells CASSPRGGLDGYTF. CDR3 DNA: TGTGCCAGCAGCCCCCGAGGGGGCTTGGATGGCTACACCTTC.

The chain links TRBV10-3 to TRBJ1-5, with 7 nucleotides matching TRBD1. The germline V gene has CDR1 ENHRY and CDR2 SYGVKD. CDR3 length equals 16 residues. J lost 0 bases, V lost 2 bases, and 4 bases had no gene match. In nucleotides, the CDR3 is TGTGCCATCAGTGAGCCGACAGGGAATAGCAATCAGCCCCAGCATTTT. As protein: CAISEPTGNSNQPQHF.

This clone was seen a single time. The J gene is TRBJ2-6, the V gene TRBV5-1, with 7 bases that match TRBD2. The CDR3 contains 17 residues. V trimming: 0 bases; J trimming: 2 bases; junction bases outside the gene matches: 5. Germline CDR1 reads SGHRS; CDR2 reads YFSETQ. CDR3 bases: TGCGCCAGCAGCTTGGACGGGAGGAACGCTGGGGCCAACGTCCTGACTTTC. Protein sequence: CASSLDGRNAGANVLTF.

The chain is built from TRBV19 and TRBJ2-6, with a possible D match to TRBD2 (6 bases). This CDR3 comprises 16 residues. Germline V lookup: CDR1 LNHDA, CDR2 SQIVND (reference sequence). Trimming stripped 3 bases from V and 2 bases from J, with 11 bases between. CDR3 in amino acids: CASSIERGTGANVLTF. The CDR3 DNA reads as TGTGCCAGTAGTATTGAACGGGGGACTGGGGCCAACGTCCTGACTTTC.

V gene TRBV28 combines with J gene TRBJ2-7, with 8 bases matching TRBD1. Germline CDR1 reads MDHEN; CDR2 reads SYDVKM. The V gene end was trimmed by 8 bases and the J gene end by 4 bases; junction bases not matched to a gene: 10. The CDR3 is 14 residues long. The CDR3 protein is CASQTGALRYEQYF. In DNA form, the CDR3 reads TGTGCCAGCCAGACAGGGGCCCTTAGATACGAGCAGTACTTC. Based on the CDR3 plus reference TRBV28 and TRBJ2-7, the full variable domain is DVKVTQSSRYLVKRTGEKVFLECVQDMDHENMFWYRQDPGLGLRLIYFSYDVKMKEKGDIPEGYSVSREKKERFSLILESASTNQTSMYLCASQTGALRYEQYFGPGTRLTVT.

The rearrangement links TRBV5-5 to TRBJ2-7, with 9 bases aligning to TRBD1. CDR3 size: 12 residues. V trimming: 5 bases; J trimming: 5 bases; junction bases outside the gene matches: 2. Germline CDR1 is SGHKS and CDR2 is YYEKEE (reference sequence). Here the CDR3 DNA reads TGTGCCAGCAGTTGGACAGGGGACGAGCAGTACTTC. Residues: CASSWTGDEQYF.

The rearrangement joins TRBV11-2 to TRBJ2-1; D may be TRBD2 (6 bases). CDR1 is SGHAT and CDR2 is FQNNGV in the germline V gene. The CDR3 loop spans 15 amino acids. V shed 1 base and J shed 6 bases, with 13 bases lying between them. The CDR3 region is CASSLVGGGSNEQFF. CDR3 nucleotides: TGTGCCAGCAGCTTAGTGGGCGGAGGGTCCAATGAGCAGTTCTTC.

Notes on this clone: A read error may be the cause here, since a much bigger clone is one base away. The rearrangement joins TRBV27 to TRBJ2-7; 9 bases align to TRBD1. CDR1 and CDR2 (germline): MNHEY, SMNVEV (reference sequence). The CDR3 spans 15 residues. The CDR3 coding sequence is TGTGCCAGCAGGCTCGGGACAGGGAGCTCCTACGGGCAGTACTTC. Amino acids: CASRLGTGSSYGQYF.

As regards this clone: In the same sample, other DNA sequences code for this CDR3. This chain links TRBV5-4 with TRBJ2-2; D unresolved. V was trimmed by 2 bases and J by 0 bases, leaving 2 bases between them. The CDR3 is 13 residues long. CDR1 and CDR2 from the germline V gene are SGHNT and YYREEE (reference sequence). The CDR3 DNA reads as TGTGCCAGCAGCTTTCCGAACACCGGGGAGCTGTTTTTT. Translated, it gives CASSFPNTGELFF.